The rows below give T cell receptor beta chains drawn from one sample of a study of T cell responses to AZD1222 COVID-19 vaccine. Profiling relied on immunoSEQ multiplex PCR, and the TCRdb table lists in-frame clones only, not all of them. The sample consists of under 150,000 clones, just over 85% of them appearing once. The specimen comprised peripheral blood, sampled on day 0 of MenACWY control vaccination. These receptors were taken from an adult in good health. The CDR3 runs from the conserved cysteine through the conserved F or W. Each record gives: V gene, D gene, clone size, J gene, CDR3 protein, CDR3 DNA. A D gene is named only where the DNA matches it firmly. A clone size is listed for some rows: how often the clone was seen (once, few, many), or a class if it is expanded.

TRBV6-1	TRBD2	NA	TRBJ2-2	CASSELAGVGELFF	TGTGCCAGCAGTGAACTAGCGGGAGTCGGGGAGCTGTTTTTT
TRBV7-9	TRBD2	NA	TRBJ2-1	CASSLEGLADNEQFF	TGTGCCAGCAGCTTAGAGGGACTAGCGGACAATGAGCAGTTCTTC
TRBV27	TRBD1	NA	TRBJ2-1	CASSSPGQLLGEQFF	TGTGCCAGCAGTTCTCCGGGACAGCTCCTCGGTGAGCAGTTCTTC
TRBV30	NA	NA	TRBJ1-2	CAWSASGDGYTF	TGTGCCTGGAGTGCATCAGGAGATGGCTACACCTTC
TRBV10-3	TRBD2	NA	TRBJ2-3	CAISGKTSVSPGDSTDTQYF	TGTGCCATCAGTGGGAAGACTAGCGTCTCCCCCGGGGATAGCACAGATACGCAGTATTTT
TRBV11-2	TRBD1	NA	TRBJ1-1	CASSLPRGPTEAFF	TGTGCCAGCAGCTTACCCAGGGGGCCGACTGAAGCTTTCTTT
TRBV7-2	TRBD1	NA	TRBJ1-5	CASRRAGGSNQPQHF	TGTGCCAGCAGACGGGCAGGGGGGAGCAATCAGCCCCAGCATTTT
TRBV15	NA	NA	TRBJ2-3	CATARADKPDTQYF	TGTGCCACCGCCAGGGCGGACAAACCAGATACGCAGTATTTT
TRBV6-5	NA	NA	TRBJ2-2	CASKPDWRNTGELFF	TGTGCCAGCAAGCCGGACTGGAGGAACACCGGGGAGCTGTTTTTT
TRBV18	NA	NA	TRBJ1-2	CASSPLSANYGYTF	TGTGCCAGCTCACCATTATCGGCTAACTATGGCTACACCTTC
TRBV18	TRBD2	NA	TRBJ2-7	CASSAPSGRAYEQYF	TGTGCCAGCTCTGCCCCTAGCGGGAGGGCCTACGAGCAGTACTTC
TRBV20-1	NA	NA	TRBJ2-1	CSASVDSPYNEQFF	TGCAGTGCTAGTGTGGACTCTCCCTACAATGAGCAGTTCTTC
TRBV6-5	NA	few	TRBJ2-7	CASRRRRDSYEQYF	TGTGCCAGCAGGAGACGGAGAGACTCCTACGAGCAGTACTTC
TRBV18	NA	NA	TRBJ2-1	CASAGGDNEQFF	TGTGCCAGTGCCGGCGGGGACAATGAGCAGTTCTTC
TRBV15	NA	NA	TRBJ2-3	CATSRDGASTDTQYF	TGTGCCACCAGCAGAGACGGGGCCAGCACAGATACGCAGTATTTT
TRBV13	NA	NA	TRBJ2-4	CASSSRAGGENIQYF	TGTGCCAGCAGTTCCAGGGCCGGGGGCGAAAACATTCAGTACTTC
TRBV6-1	NA	NA	TRBJ1-1	CASSENQVNTEAFF	TGTGCCAGCAGTGAAAACCAGGTGAACACTGAAGCTTTCTTT
TRBV27	NA	NA	TRBJ2-7	CASSLNSGAEQYF	TGTGCCAGCAGTTTAAACTCCGGCGCGGAGCAGTACTTC
TRBV6-2/TRBV6-3	NA	once	TRBJ2-7	CASSYKPSDRTYEQYF	TGTGCCAGCAGTTACAAGCCCAGCGACAGGACCTACGAGCAGTACTTC
TRBV9	NA	NA	TRBJ2-3	CASSVVSSRGDTQYF	TGTGCCAGCAGCGTAGTTTCTTCAAGGGGAGATACGCAGTATTTT
TRBV29-1	NA	NA	TRBJ2-1	CSVEEGRAGWFF	TGCAGCGTTGAAGAGGGGCGGGCAGGTTGGTTCTTC
TRBV3-1/TRBV3-2	TRBD2	few	TRBJ2-7	CASSSGTSGAYEQYF	TGTGCCAGCAGCTCGGGGACTAGCGGAGCCTACGAGCAGTACTTC
TRBV2	NA	NA	TRBJ2-7	CASSETGTSSYEQYF	TGTGCCAGCAGTGAAACCGGTACAAGCTCCTACGAGCAGTACTTC
TRBV7-2	NA	NA	TRBJ2-5	CASSLGQGETQYF	TGTGCCAGCAGCTTAGGTCAGGGTGAGACCCAGTACTTC
TRBV7-8	NA	NA	TRBJ2-7	CASSLGMGTYEQYF	TGTGCCAGCAGCTTAGGGATGGGGACCTACGAGCAGTACTTC
TRBV9	NA	NA	TRBJ1-1	CASSPKGNSKAFF	TGTGCCAGCAGCCCAAAAGGAAATTCCAAGGCTTTCTTT
TRBV9	TRBD1	NA	TRBJ2-7	CASSSEGAGYEQYF	TGTGCCAGCAGCTCCGAGGGGGCAGGCTACGAGCAGTACTTC
TRBV30	NA	NA	TRBJ1-5	CAWSVLRTGNQPQHF	TGTGCCTGGAGTGTACTTAGGACGGGCAATCAGCCCCAGCATTTT
TRBV7-9	NA	NA	TRBJ1-2	CASSFDRYGYTF	TGTGCCAGCAGCTTTGACCGCTATGGCTACACCTTC
TRBV9	TRBD2	NA	TRBJ2-2	CASSVSSGRANTGELFF	TGTGCCAGCAGCGTATCGAGCGGGAGGGCGAACACCGGGGAGCTGTTTTTT
TRBV2	NA	NA	TRBJ2-2	CASTNRLNTGELFF	TGTGCCAGCACCAACAGATTGAACACCGGGGAGCTGTTTTTT
TRBV2	NA	NA	TRBJ1-6	CASSEGTSPLHF	TGTGCCAGCAGTGAGGGGACTTCACCCCTCCACTTT
TRBV29-1	NA	NA	TRBJ1-1	CGGAPRPGVNTEAFF	TGCGGCGGAGCCCCCCGCCCCGGGGTTAACACTGAAGCTTTCTTT
TRBV30	NA	NA	TRBJ2-7	CAWSTRQILREQYF	TGTGCCTGGAGTACGCGACAGATTCTACGGGAGCAGTACTTC
TRBV5-1	NA	NA	TRBJ1-1	CASSLEVGGTEAFF	TGCGCCAGCAGCTTGGAGGTCGGGGGCACTGAAGCTTTCTTT
TRBV19	NA	NA	TRBJ1-1	CASSIGRGNTEAFF	TGTGCCAGTAGTATCGGGCGGGGGAACACTGAAGCTTTCTTT
TRBV11-3	TRBD2	NA	TRBJ2-7	CASSLYGRYEQYF	TGTGCCAGCAGCTTATACGGGAGGTACGAGCAGTACTTC
TRBV3-1/TRBV3-2	NA	few	TRBJ1-1	CASSHRQKNTEAFF	TGTGCCAGCAGCCACCGGCAGAAAAACACTGAAGCTTTCTTT